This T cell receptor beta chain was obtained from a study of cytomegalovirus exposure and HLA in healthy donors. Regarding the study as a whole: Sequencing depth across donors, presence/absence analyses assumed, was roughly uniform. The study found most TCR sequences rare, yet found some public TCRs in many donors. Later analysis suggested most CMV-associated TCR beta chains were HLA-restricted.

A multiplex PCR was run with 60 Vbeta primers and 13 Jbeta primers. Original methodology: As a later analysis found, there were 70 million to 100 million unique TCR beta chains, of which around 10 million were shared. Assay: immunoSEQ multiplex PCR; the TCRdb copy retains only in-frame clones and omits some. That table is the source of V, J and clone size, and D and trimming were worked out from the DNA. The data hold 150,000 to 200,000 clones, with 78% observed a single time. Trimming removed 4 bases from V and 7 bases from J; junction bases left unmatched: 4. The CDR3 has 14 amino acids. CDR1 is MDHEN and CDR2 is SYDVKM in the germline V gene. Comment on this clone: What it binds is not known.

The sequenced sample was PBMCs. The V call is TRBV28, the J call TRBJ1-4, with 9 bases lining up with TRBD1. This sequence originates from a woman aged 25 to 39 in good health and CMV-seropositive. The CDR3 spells CASSSGQGSEKLFF. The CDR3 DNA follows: TGTGCCAGCAGTTCAGGACAGGGGAGTGAAAAACTGTTTTTT.